A single TCR beta chain is shown here with its context. Some clones are missing from TCRdb's copy, which holds only in-frame ones; the method was immunoSEQ multiplex PCR. The data show about 250,000 clones, 70% to 90% seen once. This sample is part of a study of blood T cell repertoires in COVID-19. The CDR3 is 14 residues long. V lost 1 base and J lost 5, with 12 bases in between. Germline loops: CDR1 SGHRS, CDR2 YFSETQ. The material sequenced was peripheral blood. This sequence joins TRBV5-1 and TRBJ2-5; maybe TRBD2 (5 bases). The sequence came from a man aged 18 to 30 with active or convalescent COVID-19. CDR3 sequence: CASSLPRAEETQYF. The CDR3 coding sequence is TGCGCCAGCAGCTTGCCGAGGGCCGAGGAGACCCAGTACTTC.